The T cell receptor beta chain under discussion was sequenced for a study of blood T cell repertoires in COVID-19. Germline values: CDR1 SGHRS, CDR2 YFSETQ. J lost 6 bases, V lost 3 bases, and 10 bases had no gene match. CDR3 size: 15 residues. Using immunoSEQ multiplex PCR, the repertoire was profiled, and TCRdb retains in-frame clones only, with some absent. The sample lists some 230,000 clones; 82% were seen once. The chain uses TRBV5-1 and TRBJ1-1; 8 nucleotides line up with TRBD1. Sequencing used peripheral blood. The receptor's source is an elderly woman with COVID-19, enrolled during active disease. The CDR3 region has the DNA TGCGCCAGCAGCTCTCTGACAGGGGCGGGCGCTGAAGCTTTCTTT. It yields the protein CASSSLTGAGAEAFF.